The 31 T cell receptor beta chains listed next were all sequenced from one sample in a study of CD8+ T cells in alopecia areata. Specified treatment: oral pan-JAK inhibitor, 5-10 mg twice daily. Sequencing relied on a cDNA template that was reverse transcribed from extracted RNA. Generated by immunoSEQ multiplex PCR, the TCRdb table keeps only in-frame clones and is missing some. This table holds about 270,000 clones, around three fifths found once. The sequencing here drew on CD4+ T cells sorted from blood, taken around week 54, from a patient treated with tofacitinib. The receptors shown here come from a human donor with alopecia areata.

The chain is built from TRBV4-3 and TRBJ1-1; perhaps TRBD1 as D (5 bases). V was pared by 0 bases and J by 5 bases, with 16 bases between. CDR1 is LGHNA and CDR2 is YSLEER in the germline V gene. CDR3 length: 16 amino acids. CDR3 DNA: TGCGCCAGCAGCCAAGATTACGCACACAGGAGGACTGAAGCTTTCTTT. Its protein product is CASSQDYAHRRTEAFF.

The chain has TRBV29-1 and TRBJ1-5; possible D gene TRBD1, 5 bases. The V gene's germline CDR1 is SQVTM and CDR2 ANQGSEA. This CDR3 has 14 amino acids. V dropped 7 bases and J dropped 0 bases, with 13 bases sitting between them. CDR3 coding DNA: TGCAGCGCCGGGACGGACAATAGCAATCAGCCCCAGCATTTT. Protein product: CSAGTDNSNQPQHF.

This sequence joins TRBV2 and TRBJ1-2; tentatively, D is TRBD1 (5 bases). Between the trimmed V and J ends, which lost 3 bases and 6 bases, there was a span of 14 bases. Per the germline V gene, CDR1 is SNHLY and CDR2 is FYNNEI. This CDR3 comprises 14 residues. Written as DNA, the CDR3 is TGTGCCAGCAGTGAGATGACAGAATTCGATGGCTACACCTTC. Amino acid sequence: CASSEMTEFDGYTF.

The rearrangement uses TRBV4-1 and TRBJ2-3, with D uncertain. Trimming removed 1 base from V and 0 bases from J, with 11 bases in between. This CDR3 is built from 16 residues. Germline CDR1 is MGHRA and CDR2 is YSYEKL. The CDR3 loop reads CASSQGMRSSTDTQYF. The CDR3 region has the DNA TGCGCCAGCAGCCAAGGAATGCGTAGTAGCACAGATACGCAGTATTTT.

The chain is built from TRBV7-9 and TRBJ2-1, with D uncertain. The CDR3 spans 14 residues. Germline-derived CDR1 and CDR2 are SEHNR and FQNEAQ (reference sequence). Trimming pared 1 base from V and 6 bases from J, leaving 10 bases between. The CDR3 sequence is CASSLETRGNEQFF. In DNA form, the CDR3 reads TGTGCCAGCAGCTTAGAAACGAGAGGCAATGAGCAGTTCTTC.

The chain recombines TRBV10-3 with TRBJ1-5; D gene uncertain. The V end was cut by 6 bases, the J end by 2 bases, with 14 bases between. The CDR3 consists of 15 residues. Germline V gene sequence: CDR1 ENHRY, CDR2 SYGVKD. CDR3 region: CAISNGLSGNQPQHF. Written as DNA, the CDR3 is TGTGCCATCAGCAACGGGCTTTCGGGCAATCAGCCCCAGCATTTT.

The rearrangement uses TRBV4-3 and TRBJ2-7, with 9 bases matching TRBD1. Germline V gene data show CDR1 as LGHNA and CDR2 as YSLEER. This CDR3 is built from 15 residues. Trimming took 3 bases from V and 3 from J; bases not matched to a gene: 6. The CDR3 region has the DNA TGCGCCAGCAGCCACCGGACAGGGGAGGGCTACGAGCAGTACTTC. Its protein product is CASSHRTGEGYEQYF.

This chain uses TRBV7-9 with TRBJ1-2; 12 nucleotides match TRBD1. The V segment lost 5 bases and the J segment 6 bases; nucleotides outside the gene matches: 10. This CDR3 spans 16 amino acids. The V gene's germline CDR1 is SEHNR and CDR2 FQNEAQ (reference sequence). The CDR3 loop reads CASSPRGTGGLDGYTF. CDR3 sequence (DNA): TGTGCCAGCAGCCCCCGAGGGACAGGGGGCTTGGATGGCTACACCTTC.

This clone was counted a few times. The V gene is TRBV28, the J gene TRBJ2-7; maybe TRBD2 (6 bases). The germline CDR1 and CDR2 sequences are MDHEN and SYDVKM. This CDR3 has 13 amino acids. The germline V and J ends were trimmed by 9 bases and 4 bases, with 16 bases remaining between them. CDR3 sequence reads: CASRGRAGYEQYF. CDR3 nucleotide sequence: TGTGCCAGTCGGGGCAGGGCGGGGTACGAGCAGTACTTC.

V gene TRBV29-1 combines with J gene TRBJ2-7; 8 nucleotides align to TRBD1. Germline lookup yields CDR1 SQVTM and CDR2 ANQGSEA. This CDR3 region has 14 residues. V lost 3 bases, J lost 2 bases, and 6 bases stayed unmatched. The CDR3 nucleotides read TGCAGCGTTGACTCCGGGACAGGAGCCTACGAGCAGTACTTC. Translation: CSVDSGTGAYEQYF.

The J gene is TRBJ2-3, the V gene TRBV30, with 14 bases aligning to TRBD2. Germline CDR1 reads GTSNPN; CDR2 reads SVGIG (reference sequence). The CDR3 extends over 16 amino acids. Trimming took 7 bases from V and 1 from J; bases not matched to a gene: 7. The CDR3 protein is CAYLWGLAGGTDTQYF. The CDR3 DNA is TGTGCCTACCTTTGGGGACTAGCGGGGGGCACAGATACGCAGTATTTT.

This chain links TRBV29-1 with TRBJ1-3; a possible D gene is TRBD1 (5 bases). Deletions cut 7 bases from V and 5 bases from J, with 15 bases between. Germline assignment: CDR1 SQVTM and CDR2 ANQGSEA. There are 13 residues in the CDR3. CDR3 amino acids: CSAGAGNRNTIYF. CDR3 sequence (DNA): TGCAGCGCCGGGGCAGGGAATAGAAACACCATATATTTT.

The chain employs TRBV30 and TRBJ1-2; the D gene is possibly TRBD1 (5 bases). V was shortened by 0 bases and J by 6 bases, with 14 bases between the two germline ends. CDR1 and CDR2 from the germline V gene are GTSNPN and SVGIG (reference sequence). The CDR3 has 14 amino acids. The CDR3 loop reads CAWSVRAGGDGYTF. Written as DNA, the CDR3 is TGTGCCTGGAGTGTAAGGGCTGGGGGTGATGGCTACACCTTC.

The gene calls are TRBV30 and TRBJ1-1; D is unresolved. The V end lost 0 bases, the J end lost 5 bases, and 7 bases lay between the germline ends. CDR1 and CDR2 from the germline V gene are GTSNPN and SVGIG (reference sequence). The CDR3 runs 12 residues. The CDR3 spells CAWSVLSTEAFF. CDR3 DNA: TGTGCCTGGAGTGTACTAAGTACTGAAGCTTTCTTT.

The gene calls are TRBV4-3 and TRBJ2-3; 14 bases are a match to TRBD2. Germline trimming cut 0 bases from V and 14 bases from J; bases unmatched to any gene: 4. The CDR3 consists of 14 residues. Per germline, CDR1 LGHNA and CDR2 YSLEER. The DNA of the CDR3 is TGCGCCAGCAGCCAAGAGACTAGCGGGGGGGCCACGTATTTT. Residues: CASSQETSGGATYF.

The chain employs TRBV6-6 and TRBJ2-2; 7 bases map to TRBD1. J gave up 3 bases and V 11 bases, and 9 bases lay outside the gene matches. Germline loops: CDR1 MNHNY, CDR2 SVGAGI (reference sequence). The CDR3 is made up of 14 amino acids. The CDR3 nucleotides are TGTGCCGCGATATCCGGGACAGACACCGGGGAGCTGTTTTTT. Its translation is CAAISGTDTGELFF.

In this sample, this clone turned up once. V gene TRBV7-2 combines with J gene TRBJ2-5; 9 bases match TRBD1. Germline assignment: CDR1 SGHTA and CDR2 FQGNSA. V gave up 6 bases and J gave up 3 bases; unmatched junction bases: 8. The CDR3 consists of 15 residues. The CDR3 reads CASSFDRGTKETQYF. The DNA of the CDR3 is TGTGCCAGCAGTTTCGACAGGGGGACCAAAGAGACCCAGTACTTC. Using reference TRBV7-2 and TRBJ2-5 for the parts outside the CDR3, the full variable domain is GAGVSQSPSNKVTEKGKDVELRCDPISGHTALYWYRQSLGQGLEFLIYFQGNSAPDKSGLPSDRFSAERTGGSVSTLTIQRTQQEDSAVYLCASSFDRGTKETQYFGPGTRLLVL.

This clone occurred a few times. V usage is TRBV30 and J usage is TRBJ2-1; 9 positions agree with TRBD2. The CDR3 has 15 amino acids. V was pared by 0 bases and J by 2 bases, with 2 bases of the junction left unmatched. CDR1 and CDR2 (germline): GTSNPN, SVGIG (reference sequence). The chain's CDR3 is CAWSVSSGTYNEQFF. The CDR3, as DNA: TGTGCCTGGAGTGTTTCTAGCGGGACCTACAATGAGCAGTTCTTC.

V gene TRBV7-2 combines with J gene TRBJ2-3, with 8 bases fitting TRBD1. Germline V gene sequence: CDR1 SGHTA, CDR2 FQGNSA. With V trimmed by 5 bases and J by 1 base, 2 bases remained unmatched. The CDR3 has 14 residues. In DNA, the CDR3 is TGTGCCAGCAGCATGACAGGGGGCACAGATACGCAGTATTTT. Translating it yields CASSMTGGTDTQYF. Together with reference TRBV7-2 and TRBJ2-3, the CDR3 gives the full variable domain: GAGVSQSPSNKVTEKGKDVELRCDPISGHTALYWYRQSLGQGLEFLIYFQGNSAPDKSGLPSDRFSAERTGGSVSTLTIQRTQQEDSAVYLCASSMTGGTDTQYFGPGTRLTVL.

This clone occurred a few times. The chain combines TRBV7-9 with TRBJ2-2; possible D gene TRBD1, 5 bases. V shed 4 bases and J shed 6 bases, with 9 bases lying between them. CDR3 length: 13 amino acids. Per germline, CDR1 SEHNR and CDR2 FQNEAQ (reference sequence). The CDR3 loop is CASSSIGAGELFF. CDR3 nucleotides: TGTGCCAGCAGCTCGATAGGGGCCGGGGAGCTGTTTTTT.

The chain recombines TRBV9 with TRBJ2-5; D is possibly TRBD1 or TRBD2 (5 bases each). The CDR3 is 14 residues long. Per the germline V gene, CDR1 is SGDLS and CDR2 is YYNGEE. The V gene lost 3 bases and the J gene lost 7 bases, with 16 bases spanning the gap. CDR3 in amino acids: CASSGGTRGATQYF. In DNA form, the CDR3 reads TGTGCCAGCAGCGGTGGGACGAGAGGGGCGACCCAGTACTTC.

The chain joins TRBV6-6 to TRBJ2-3; unclear D gene. The CDR3 extends over 11 amino acids. V shed 7 bases and J shed 3 bases, with 5 bases lying between them. Looked up from germline, CDR1 is MNHNY and CDR2 is SVGAGI (reference sequence). CDR3 nucleotides: TGTGCCAGCATAGAGACAGATACGCAGTATTTT. As protein: CASIETDTQYF.

A word on this clone: Mismatch with germline at one junction end may stem from a read error. The CDR3 protein is CASSLPYTNYGYTF. CDR3 coding DNA: TGTGCTAGCAGCTTACCATACACTAACTATGGCTACACCTTC. The chain uses TRBV7-7 and TRBJ1-2, with D unclear. The germline V gene has CDR1 SSHAT and CDR2 FNYEAQ (reference sequence). The CDR3 has 14 residues.

This clone appeared a single time. The rearrangement links TRBV23-1 to TRBJ1-5, with D possibly TRBD1 on 5 matching bases. TRBV23-1 belongs to the ORF category, with a function that is uncertain. This CDR3 region has 15 residues. Trimming pared 6 bases from V and 1 base from J, leaving 13 bases between. CDR3 amino acids: CASRPGTESNQPQHF. CDR3 nucleotide sequence: TGCGCCAGCAGGCCCGGGACCGAAAGCAATCAGCCCCAGCATTTT.

This chain joins TRBV2 and TRBJ1-5; D unresolved. Germline V gene sequence: CDR1 SNHLY, CDR2 FYNNEI. This CDR3 spans 14 amino acids. V was pared by 2 bases and J by 2 bases, with 7 bases between. CDR3: CASSERIGNQPQHF. In DNA, the CDR3 is TGTGCCAGCAGTGAAAGGATTGGCAATCAGCCCCAGCATTTT.

This chain connects TRBV7-6 to TRBJ2-3; 8 nucleotides agree with TRBD1. Germline V gene sequence: CDR1 SGHVS, CDR2 FNYEAQ. This CDR3 has 14 residues. Trimming at V came to 6 bases and at J to 2 bases, leaving 4 bases not matched to a gene. CDR3 amino acids: CASSEGQVTDTQYF. The CDR3 DNA follows: TGTGCCAGCAGTGAGGGACAGGTCACAGATACGCAGTATTTT.

This chain joins TRBV11-2 and TRBJ2-5; 8 bases are shared with TRBD2. V was clipped by 1 base and J by 4 bases; unmatched bases: 11. The CDR3 sequence is 17 residues long. Per the germline V gene, CDR1 is SGHAT and CDR2 is FQNNGV. The CDR3 DNA reads as TGTGCCAGCAGCTTAGCGGTAGCGGGGCCCCGCGGAGAGACCCAGTACTTC. Its translation: CASSLAVAGPRGETQYF.

The V call is TRBV27, the J call TRBJ2-1; D unresolved. Per germline, CDR1 MNHEY and CDR2 SMNVEV (reference sequence). Trimming stripped 6 bases from V and 4 bases from J, with 10 bases between. The length of the CDR3 is 13 residues. CDR3 in DNA: TGTGCCAGCAGCATACCCCCGTACAATGAGCAGTTCTTC. Amino acids: CASSIPPYNEQFF.

The rearrangement joins TRBV30 to TRBJ1-1; 9 bases line up with TRBD1. Germline assignment: CDR1 GTSNPN and CDR2 SVGIG (reference sequence). The CDR3 length is 13 residues. Unmatched junction bases numbered 6, after V lost 0 bases and J lost 10 bases. CDR3 region: CAWSVLGGQGAFF. The CDR3 bases are TGTGCCTGGAGTGTATTAGGGGGACAGGGAGCTTTCTTT.

The genes are TRBV29-1 and TRBJ2-3, with D unresolved. CDR1 is SQVTM, CDR2 ANQGSEA, per germline. The CDR3 runs 14 residues. V lost 3 bases, J lost 4 bases, and 14 bases lay in between. This CDR3 reads CSVDPSTMADTQYF. DNA of the CDR3: TGCAGCGTTGACCCCAGTACCATGGCAGATACGCAGTATTTT.

The chain recombines TRBV27 with TRBJ2-1; 8 nucleotides line up with TRBD2. The germline gives CDR1 MNHEY, CDR2 SMNVEV (reference sequence). This CDR3 region has 16 residues. Germline trimming cut 10 bases from V and 0 bases from J; bases unmatched to any gene: 11. The CDR3 bases are TGTGCCACCAGGGCTAGCGGGCTGAGCTCCTACAATGAGCAGTTCTTC. Amino acids: CATRASGLSSYNEQFF.